This paragraph reports one TCR beta chain. These data originate in a study of blood T cell repertoires in COVID-19. Study as a whole: T cells, B-cell-depleted T cells, or PBMCs supplied cDNA or gDNA.

Profiling relied on immunoSEQ multiplex PCR, and the TCRdb table lists in-frame clones only, not all of them. The sample records about 54,000 clones, roughly 89% being singletons. This TCR was sampled from a man between 35 and 55 years old with COVID-19, enrolled during active disease. The material sequenced was peripheral blood.

The CDR3 loop is CASSQGSEQYF. The CDR3 nucleotides are TGTGCCAGCAGCCAAGGTTCGGAGCAGTACTTC. The V gene is TRBV4-2, the J gene TRBJ2-7; D call uncertain. Trimming took 1 base from V and 7 from J, leaving 5 bases between them. The length of the CDR3 is 11 residues. Germline V gene lookup returns CDR1 LGHNA and CDR2 YNFKEQ.